Presented here are 7 T cell receptor beta chains from one specimen sequenced in a study of CD8 T cells in ankylosing spondylitis. TCRdb ran MiXCR on the 5' RACE reads and lists one entry per CDR3 protein. The data contain about 250,000 distinct CDR3 sequences, more than 25% of them singletons. The sample comprised blood, either unsorted or a sorted T cell fraction (not recorded which). The receptors shown here come from a male donor with ankylosing spondylitis or in good health (not recorded which).

The gene calls are TRBV5-1 and TRBJ2-7; D is unclear. V was clipped by 4 bases and J by 6 bases, with 17 bases between them. The CDR3 sequence is 14 residues long. Germline V gives CDR1 SGHRS, CDR2 YFSETQ. The CDR3 sequence: CASSPEWTSGEQYF. Here the CDR3 DNA reads TGCGCCAGCAGCCCAGAGTGGACCTCGGGCGAGCAGTACTTC.

This clonotype was seen a few times. The V call is TRBV29-1, the J call TRBJ2-5; perhaps TRBD1 as D (6 bases). Trimming shortened V by 1 base and J by 5 bases, and 11 bases separated the two germline ends. This CDR3 contains 13 residues. Germline-derived CDR1 and CDR2 are SQVTM and ANQGSEA. CDR3 bases: TGCAGCGTTGAAGTACATAGGGGGGAGACCCAGTACTTC. Translated, it gives CSVEVHRGETQYF.

The rearrangement uses TRBV12-3 or TRBV12-4 and TRBJ1-1, with 8 bases identical to TRBD1. V lost 6 bases and J lost 4; bases outside the gene matches: 7. CDR3 length equals 14 residues. The CDR3 coding sequence is TGTGCCAGCAGAACGACAGGGGCCGGCACTGAAGCTTTCTTT. Protein product: CASRTTGAGTEAFF.

This clonotype was recorded a few times. This sequence joins TRBV11-2 and TRBJ2-3; unclear D gene. The germline V gene encodes CDR1 SGHAT and CDR2 FQNNGV. The V end was cut by 0 bases, the J end by 6 bases, with 13 bases between. The CDR3 loop spans 15 amino acids. The CDR3 is CASSLEGGLQDTQYF. In DNA form, the CDR3 reads TGTGCCAGCAGCTTAGAAGGTGGGCTCCAGGATACGCAGTATTTT.

This clonotype was observed a few times. The chain carries TRBV6-1 and TRBJ2-1; the match to TRBD1 covers 9 bases. Germline loops: CDR1 MNHNS, CDR2 SASEGT. CDR3 length: 15 residues. The trim removed 11 bases at V and 4 bases at J, leaving 12 bases unmatched. The CDR3 DNA sequence: TGTGCCGCCTACCCCGGGACAGGGAAGTACAATGAGCAGTTCTTC. Residues: CAAYPGTGKYNEQFF.

This sequence joins TRBV27 and TRBJ1-6, with TRBD1 as a possible D gene (6 bases). The germline CDR1 and CDR2 sequences are MNHEY and SMNVEV (reference sequence). The CDR3 loop spans 16 amino acids. Trimming took off 5 bases at V and 3 bases at J, with 14 bases between the two ends. The CDR3 nucleotides are TGTGCCAGCAGTCAACAGGGCTCTCTCTATAATTCACCCCTCCACTTT. Residues: CASSQQGSLYNSPLHF.

This clonotype occurred once. The chain joins TRBV9 to TRBJ2-3; D may be TRBD1 (6 bases). Trimming removed 0 bases at V and 5 bases at J, with 13 bases between. The CDR3 is 15 residues long. The germline gives CDR1 SGDLS, CDR2 YYNGEE. Here the CDR3 DNA reads TGTGCCAGCAGCGTAGGTCCCACAGGGAGAGATACGCAGTATTTT. It yields the protein CASSVGPTGRDTQYF.